The 14 T cell receptor beta chains below were found in one sample sequenced in a study of memory CD8 T cells in hepatitis C reinfection. The method was immunoSEQ multiplex PCR; TCRdb's version includes in-frame clones alone and lacks a portion of them. The table shows 6,200 or so clones, with 80% to 90% occurring only once. The time point here: pre-reinfection, 55 to 20 weeks before reinfection detection. TCR sequencing was done directly ex vivo on sorted cells, without expansion in vitro. Specimen: naive CD8+ T cells sorted from blood. These receptors all come from a man aged 50 to 59 with hepatitis C virus infection.

This chain joins TRBV4-3 and TRBJ2-1; no definite D call. Trimming took 0 bases from V and 0 from J, leaving 12 bases between them. The CDR3 length is 17 residues. CDR1 and CDR2 (germline): LGHNA, YSLEER. The CDR3 DNA reads as TGCGCCAGCAGCCAAGATTCAGCGCTGAGCTCCTACAATGAGCAGTTCTTC. It yields the protein CASSQDSALSSYNEQFF.

This clone is a singleton in its sample. The J gene is TRBJ2-6, the V gene TRBV11-1; the D is unclear. CDR1 SGHAT and CDR2 FQDESV come from the germline V gene (reference sequence). Trimming pared 5 bases from V and 0 bases from J, leaving 14 bases between. This CDR3 comprises 17 residues. The CDR3 sequence is CASSEVYGISGANVLTF. CDR3 nucleotide sequence: TGTGCCAGCAGCGAGGTGTATGGCATCTCTGGGGCCAACGTCCTGACTTTC.

V and J are TRBV11-2 and TRBJ2-1, with 7 nucleotides matching TRBD2. V gave up 5 bases and J gave up 0 bases; unmatched junction bases: 7. This CDR3 has 16 residues. CDR1 and CDR2 from the germline V gene are SGHAT and FQNNGV. CDR3 residues: CASSPTGGSSYNEQFF. The CDR3 DNA reads as TGTGCCAGCAGCCCCACAGGCGGGAGCTCCTACAATGAGCAGTTCTTC.

The chain couples TRBV7-9 to TRBJ1-2; D uncertain. Trimming took off 5 bases at V and 0 bases at J, with 7 bases between the two ends. This CDR3 has 13 amino acids. CDR1 is SEHNR and CDR2 is FQNEAQ in the germline V gene (reference sequence). CDR3 in amino acids: CASSRVTNYGYTF. In nucleotides, the CDR3 is TGTGCCAGCAGCCGGGTTACTAACTATGGCTACACCTTC. Looking up the rest from reference TRBV7-9 and TRBJ1-2 gives the full variable domain: DTGVSQNPRHKITKRGQNVTFRCDPISEHNRLYWYRQTLGQGPEFLTYFQNEAQLEKSRLLSDRFSAERPKGSFSTLEIQRTEQGDSAMYLCASSRVTNYGYTFGSGTRLTVV.

This clone is classed as medium-sized (0.01 to 0.1%). The genes are TRBV9 and TRBJ1-1; D gene uncertain. Trimming pared 0 bases from V and 6 bases from J, leaving 9 bases between. CDR1 and CDR2 (germline): SGDLS, YYNGEE. The CDR3 covers 13 residues. The CDR3: CASSVDNSAEAFF. The DNA for the CDR3 is TGTGCCAGCAGCGTAGACAATTCCGCTGAAGCTTTCTTT.

This clone was seen more than once but under ten times. The rearrangement joins TRBV2 to TRBJ2-4, with 7 bases lining up with TRBD1. Germline V CDR1 and CDR2: SNHLY, FYNNEI. Trimming cost V 9 bases and J 5 bases; bases outside gene matches: 7. The length of the CDR3 is 13 residues. The CDR3 nucleotides are TGTGCCAGGGAAAGGGACAGCCAAAACATTCAGTACTTC. It specifies CARERDSQNIQYF. Combining the CDR3 with reference TRBV2 and TRBJ2-4 gives the whole variable domain EPEVTQTPSHQVTQMGQEVILRCVPISNHLYFYWYRQILGQKVEFLVSFYNNEISEKSEIFDDQFSVERPDGSNFTLKIRSTKLEDSAMYFCARERDSQNIQYFGAGTRLSVL.

The CDR3 DNA is TGTGCCAGCAGTGAAAATGTAGCAGCTATCTATGGCTACACCTTC. Amino acids: CASSENVAAIYGYTF. The gene calls are TRBV2 and TRBJ1-2; D call uncertain. The CDR3 covers 15 residues. Trimming pared 2 bases from V and 4 bases from J, leaving 14 bases between. Germline V gene data show CDR1 as SNHLY and CDR2 as FYNNEI. The complete variable domain, with remaining parts taken from reference TRBV2 and TRBJ1-2, reads EPEVTQTPSHQVTQMGQEVILRCVPISNHLYFYWYRQILGQKVEFLVSFYNNEISEKSEIFDDQFSVERPDGSNFTLKIRSTKLEDSAMYFCASSENVAAIYGYTFGSGTRLTVV.

CDR3 sequence (DNA): TGTGCCAGCAGCTTACTAGGAGGGGGGGACAGGGACGGCTACACCTTC. This encodes CASSLLGGGDRDGYTF. The V gene is TRBV7-3, the J gene TRBJ1-2; 9 nucleotides match TRBD1. Unmatched junction bases numbered 12, after V lost 2 bases and J lost 8 bases. There are 16 residues in the CDR3. Per the germline V gene, CDR1 is SGHTA and CDR2 is FQGTGA.

The chain links TRBV27 to TRBJ2-7; D may be TRBD1 (6 bases). Germline loops: CDR1 MNHEY, CDR2 SMNVEV (reference sequence). The CDR3 is 12 residues long. V shed 10 bases and J shed 5 bases, with 15 bases lying between them. The CDR3 DNA is TGTGCCATTGGGGCAGGGGTCAACGAGCAGTACTTC. This gives the protein CAIGAGVNEQYF.

The rearrangement joins TRBV7-9 to TRBJ2-1; D not certain. The CDR3 loop spans 12 amino acids. The V end was cut by 2 bases, the J end by 8 bases, with 7 bases between. CDR1 is SEHNR, CDR2 FQNEAQ, per germline (reference sequence). The chain's CDR3 is CASSLRRDEQFF. The DNA for the CDR3 is TGTGCCAGCAGCTTACGCCGCGATGAGCAGTTCTTC.

The chain links TRBV7-3 to TRBJ1-1; 9 bases match TRBD1. The CDR3 is made up of 13 amino acids. Germline V gene sequence: CDR1 SGHTA, CDR2 FQGTGA. V gave up 4 bases and J gave up 5 bases; unmatched junction bases: 2. CDR3 in amino acids: CASSSGQGTEAFF. The DNA of the CDR3 is TGTGCCAGCAGCTCCGGACAGGGGACTGAAGCTTTCTTT.

The chain uses TRBV11-3 and TRBJ2-3, with TRBD1 as a possible D gene (5 bases). CDR1 is SGHNT, CDR2 YENEEA, per germline. Trimming removed 1 base at V and 6 bases at J, with 29 bases between. This CDR3 has 20 amino acids. Here the CDR3 reads CASSLGAGKIDLVGWDTQYF. DNA for the CDR3: TGTGCCAGCAGCTTAGGGGCAGGGAAGATTGATTTGGTCGGTTGGGATACGCAGTATTTT.

This chain links TRBV19 with TRBJ2-1; 7 bases align to TRBD1. V gave up 4 bases and J gave up 4 bases; unmatched junction bases: 4. The CDR3 totals 14 residues. Germline V gene data show CDR1 as LNHDA and CDR2 as SQIVND (reference sequence). This chain's CDR3 is CASSTGTAYNEQFF. The CDR3 DNA sequence: TGTGCCAGTAGTACCGGGACAGCTTACAATGAGCAGTTCTTC. Full variable domain (outside the CDR3, taken from reference TRBV19 and TRBJ2-1): DGGITQSPKYLFRKEGQNVTLSCEQNLNHDAMYWYRQDPGQGLRLIYYSQIVNDFQKGDIAEGYSVSREKKESFPLTVTSAQKNPTAFYLCASSTGTAYNEQFFGPGTRLTVL.

The chain recombines TRBV28 with TRBJ2-7, with D possibly TRBD1 on 6 matching bases. Germline V gene sequence: CDR1 MDHEN, CDR2 SYDVKM. This CDR3 comprises 14 residues. Trimming stripped 5 bases from V and 3 bases from J, with 14 bases between. As DNA, the CDR3 is TGTGCCAGCAGTGACCCGGGACAAGGCTACGAGCAGTACTTC. This sequence encodes CASSDPGQGYEQYF.